This T cell receptor beta chain is from a study of identical twins. TCRdb processed the 5' RACE reads anew with MiXCR; each CDR3 protein has one entry. The top ten clones hold about an eighth of a sample with about 790,000 distinct CDR3 sequences, roughly 18% of them seen once. The V end lost 1 base, the J end lost 5 bases, and 15 bases lay between the germline ends. The CDR3 consists of 16 residues. CDR1 LGHNA and CDR2 YNFKEQ come from the germline V gene. The data also belong to a second study, concerning T cells expressing NK-cell markers.

This TCR was sampled from a woman between 18 and 29 years old in good health. The sample taken for sequencing was PBMCs. The rearrangement uses TRBV4-2 and TRBJ2-1; D unresolved. This CDR3 reads CASSQGEASIHNEQFF. The CDR3 bases are TGTGCCAGCAGCCAAGGGGAAGCTTCGATCCACAATGAGCAGTTCTTC.